These 26 T cell receptor beta chains were sequenced from one sample in a study of cytomegalovirus exposure and HLA in healthy donors. 13 Jbeta primers and 60 Vbeta primers were used for the PCR. Clones were sequenced by immunoSEQ multiplex PCR, and TCRdb holds only the in-frame ones, with some missing. The sample holds 180,000 or so clones, about four fifths seen once. The sequenced sample consisted of PBMCs. Every receptor here comes from a woman aged 50 to 60 in good health and CMV-seronegative.

The gene calls are TRBV9 and TRBJ1-2; D not certain. Germline CDR1 is SGDLS and CDR2 is YYNGEE. The CDR3 runs to 15 residues. V was clipped by 4 bases and J by 2 bases, with 15 bases between them. This CDR3 is CASSPDGSLNYGYTF. DNA for the CDR3: TGTGCCAGCAGCCCCGATGGGAGCTTAAACTATGGCTACACCTTC.

This clone has a single count. The chain carries TRBV5-1 and TRBJ1-6, with D possibly being TRBD1 (5 bases). Germline V CDR1 and CDR2: SGHRS, YFSETQ. The V end lost 0 bases, the J end lost 9 bases, and 13 bases lay between the germline ends. CDR3 length: 15 residues. This CDR3 is CASSLEGQGSSPLHF. The CDR3 region has the DNA TGCGCCAGCAGCTTGGAAGGTCAGGGTAGTTCACCCCTCCACTTT.

This chain uses TRBV7-5 with TRBJ2-1; the table's D call TRBD2 went unverified against the DNA. TRBV7-5 has pseudogene status. CDR3 length: 14 amino acids. CDR3 in amino acids: CARSPMGGGDEQFF. CDR3 DNA sequence: TGTGCCAGAAGCCCAATGGGGGGTGGGGATGAGCAGTTCTTC.

The gene calls are TRBV9 and TRBJ1-4; D unresolved. There are 15 residues in the CDR3. V lost 0 bases and J 5 bases, leaving 11 bases between the germline ends. CDR1 and CDR2 from the germline V gene are SGDLS and YYNGEE. CDR3 amino acids: CASSVGNRENEKLFF. The CDR3 region has the DNA TGTGCCAGCAGCGTAGGTAACAGAGAAAATGAAAAACTGTTTTTT.

The V gene is TRBV28, the J gene TRBJ1-6; TRBD1 matches at 9 bases. Germline values: CDR1 MDHEN, CDR2 SYDVKM. The length of the CDR3 is 16 residues. After removal of 3 bases from V and 9 bases from J, the junction contained 9 bases not matched to a gene. The CDR3, as DNA: TGTGCCAGCAGTTTCAATTCCGGGACAGGGACTTCACCCCTCCACTTT. Translated: CASSFNSGTGTSPLHF.

The chain is built from TRBV7-9 and TRBJ2-1; 9 bases agree with TRBD1. The CDR3 is made up of 15 amino acids. V lost 5 bases and J lost 5; bases outside the gene matches: 7. Germline V CDR1 and CDR2: SEHNR, FQNEAQ (reference sequence). Here the CDR3 reads CASSTEDRGHNEQFF. DNA for the CDR3: TGTGCCAGCAGCACAGAGGACAGGGGACACAATGAGCAGTTCTTC.

The CDR3 nucleotides read TGTGCCAGCAGGGATACAGGGAAATATAGCAATCAGCCCCAGCATTTT. Its protein is CASRDTGKYSNQPQHF. The V call is TRBV28, the J call TRBJ1-5; possible D gene TRBD1, 6 bases. CDR1 is MDHEN, CDR2 SYDVKM, per germline. This CDR3 is 16 amino acids long. The V and J ends lost 6 bases and 0 bases respectively, with 15 bases between them.

The chain joins TRBV27 to TRBJ2-5; the match to TRBD2 covers 7 bases. Unmatched junction bases numbered 7, after V lost 3 bases and J lost 12 bases. The CDR3 is made up of 12 amino acids. The germline V gene encodes CDR1 MNHEY and CDR2 SMNVEV (reference sequence). The CDR3 is CASSFSGKKEYF. In DNA, the CDR3 is TGTGCCAGCAGTTTCAGCGGGAAGAAAGAGTACTTC.

The gene calls are TRBV11-2 and TRBJ2-1; perhaps TRBD2 as D (6 bases). The germline CDR1 and CDR2 sequences are SGHAT and FQNNGV. V lost 6 bases and J 5 bases, leaving 20 bases between the germline ends. The CDR3 is 16 amino acids. The CDR3 loop is CASRTPGTGNNNEQFF. In DNA, the CDR3 is TGTGCCAGCAGGACACCCGGGACTGGCAACAACAATGAGCAGTTCTTC. The full variable domain, in which reference TRBV11-2 and TRBJ2-1 provide the parts outside the CDR3, is EAGVAQSPRYKIIEKRQSVAFWCNPISGHATLYWYQQILGQGPKLLIQFQNNGVVDDSQLPKDRFSAERLKGVDSTLKIQPAKLEDSAVYLCASRTPGTGNNNEQFFGPGTRLTVL.

V usage is TRBV7-8 and J usage is TRBJ2-1; D possibly corresponds to TRBD2 (6 bases). This CDR3 is 18 amino acids long. CDR1 is SGHVS and CDR2 is FQNEAQ in the germline V gene. V was clipped by 4 bases and J by 0 bases, with 19 bases between them. This chain's CDR3 is CASSYGTVGGSSYNEQFF. CDR3 DNA sequence: TGTGCCAGCAGCTACGGGACCGTCGGGGGAAGCTCCTACAATGAGCAGTTCTTC.

The chain combines TRBV7-3 with TRBJ1-5; D is ambiguous. The CDR3 has 13 amino acids. Germline V gives CDR1 SGHTA, CDR2 FQGTGA. Trimming shortened V by 5 bases and J by 3 bases, and 8 bases separated the two germline ends. CDR3 protein: CASSLSNNQPQHF. The CDR3 DNA sequence: TGTGCCAGCAGCCTGAGTAACAATCAGCCCCAGCATTTT. The full variable domain, completed using reference TRBV7-3 and TRBJ1-5, is GAGVSQTPSNKVTEKGKYVELRCDPISGHTALYWYRQSLGQGPEFLIYFQGTGAADDSGLPNDRFFAVRPEGSVSTLKIQRTERGDSAVYLCASSLSNNQPQHFGDGTRLSIL.

The chain is built from TRBV28 and TRBJ1-4; the D gene is possibly TRBD1 (6 bases). This CDR3 region has 15 residues. Germline V gene lookup returns CDR1 MDHEN and CDR2 SYDVKM. Trimming shortened V by 5 bases and J by 7 bases, and 17 bases separated the two germline ends. CDR3 amino acids: CASSTRTVRSEKLFF. The CDR3 DNA is TGTGCCAGCAGTACCCGGACAGTACGAAGTGAAAAACTGTTTTTT.

The V call is TRBV4-3, the J call TRBJ2-2, with 12 positions matching TRBD2. J gave up 2 bases and V 2 bases, and 6 bases lay outside the gene matches. The CDR3 is 18 amino acids. Germline CDR1 is LGHNA and CDR2 is YSLEER. The CDR3 region has the DNA TGCGCCAGCAGCCAAACGGCTAGCGGGGGGGTTAACACCGGGGAGCTGTTTTTT. As protein: CASSQTASGGVNTGELFF.

The chain carries TRBV6-1 and TRBJ2-6; a possible D gene is TRBD2 (5 bases). The ends were cut back, 7 bases at V and 1 base at J, with 11 bases in the middle. Germline V gene data show CDR1 as MNHNS and CDR2 as SASEGT. CDR3 length: 15 amino acids. For the CDR3, the DNA is TGTGCCAGCACCGCCACTAGTTCTGGGGCCAACGTCCTGACTTTC. It translates to CASTATSSGANVLTF.

This chain links TRBV10-2 with TRBJ1-1, with D possibly being TRBD1 (5 bases). Deletions cut 3 bases from V and 1 base from J, with 6 bases between. CDR1 is WSHSY and CDR2 is SAAADI in the germline V gene. CDR3 length: 13 residues. Written as DNA, the CDR3 is TGCGCCAGCAGTGACACAGGGAACACTGAAGCTTTCTTT. Translation: CASSDTGNTEAFF.

The rearrangement links TRBV5-1 to TRBJ2-6, with TRBD1 matching over 7 bases. V shed 3 bases and J 2 bases; nucleotides not matched to a gene: 8. This CDR3 has 17 amino acids. Germline V gene lookup returns CDR1 SGHRS and CDR2 YFSETQ. The CDR3 region is CASSSYLTGAGANVLTF. CDR3 DNA sequence: TGCGCCAGCAGCTCCTACCTTACAGGGGCTGGGGCCAACGTCCTGACTTTC.

This chain links TRBV9 with TRBJ1-5; D unclear. Trimming took off 3 bases at V and 0 bases at J, with 10 bases between the two ends. Germline lookup yields CDR1 SGDLS and CDR2 YYNGEE. The CDR3 contains 15 residues. The chain's CDR3 is CASSANLNSNQPQHF. Here the CDR3 DNA reads TGTGCCAGCAGCGCTAACCTTAATAGCAATCAGCCCCAGCATTTT.

V and J are TRBV28 and TRBJ2-7, with 10 nucleotides matching TRBD2. Germline CDR1 and CDR2: MDHEN and SYDVKM. V gave up 3 bases and J gave up 6 bases; unmatched junction bases: 11. The CDR3 length is 16 residues. CDR3 nucleotide sequence: TGTGCCAGCAGTTTTAATCCAGCGGGAGGGCCGGGCGAGCAGTACTTC. Translating gives CASSFNPAGGPGEQYF.

This chain links TRBV6-1 with TRBJ2-7, with TRBD2 identical over 9 bases. CDR1 is MNHNS and CDR2 is SASEGT in the germline V gene. Trimming cost V 6 bases and J 5 bases; bases outside gene matches: 8. The CDR3 is made up of 14 amino acids. CDR3 DNA sequence: TGTGCCAGCAGCGCCGGGACTAGCATCCACGAGCAGTACTTC. Translated, it gives CASSAGTSIHEQYF.

This sequence joins TRBV29-1 and TRBJ2-1; 10 bases agree with TRBD1. The CDR3 loop spans 14 amino acids. The germline CDR1 and CDR2 sequences are SQVTM and ANQGSEA. J lost 7 bases, V lost 5 bases, and 8 bases had no gene match. The chain's CDR3 is CSVTGTGVANEQFF. The CDR3 bases are TGCAGCGTTACCGGGACAGGGGTTGCAAATGAGCAGTTCTTC.

The gene calls are TRBV19 and TRBJ2-3; 7 bases match TRBD1. In germline, CDR1 is LNHDA, CDR2 SQIVND (reference sequence). J was trimmed by 5 bases and V by 8 bases; bases with no gene match: 16. The CDR3 is made up of 16 amino acids. In DNA, the CDR3 is TGTGCCAGTGGGAGCCTGGAGACAGGGAGAAGAGATACGCAGTATTTT. This translates into CASGSLETGRRDTQYF.

V is TRBV29-1 and J is TRBJ2-1; TRBD2 agrees at 7 bases. Germline CDR1 SQVTM, CDR2 ANQGSEA. With 8 bases clipped from V and 5 bases from J, the junction kept 9 bases outside the gene matches. CDR3 size: 13 residues. The CDR3 is CSSFGAGNNEQFF. The CDR3 DNA is TGCAGCTCATTTGGAGCGGGGAACAATGAGCAGTTCTTC.

The chain employs TRBV10-3 and TRBJ1-2, with no clear D. Germline assignment: CDR1 ENHRY and CDR2 SYGVKD. Trimming stripped 0 bases from V and 2 bases from J, with 7 bases between. The CDR3 runs to 14 residues. DNA for the CDR3: TGTGCCATCAGTGAGTCGGGGAGAAACTATGGCTACACCTTC. Translation: CAISESGRNYGYTF.

The chain has TRBV9 and TRBJ2-3; D might be TRBD2 (5 bases). The V gene lost 3 bases and the J gene lost 2 bases, with 16 bases spanning the gap. The CDR3 loop spans 16 amino acids. The V gene's germline CDR1 is SGDLS and CDR2 YYNGEE. DNA of the CDR3: TGTGCCAGCAGCGAGCGACAATTAGCGTTCACAGATACGCAGTATTTT. Its translation is CASSERQLAFTDTQYF.

The V call is TRBV6-5, the J call TRBJ2-7, with a weak D call TRBD2 (5 bases). The CDR3 totals 14 residues. The V and J ends lost 6 bases and 0 bases respectively, with 12 bases between them. CDR1 and CDR2 (germline): MNHEY, SVGAGI. CDR3 residues: CASRPPGFSYEQYF. CDR3 in DNA: TGTGCCAGCAGACCCCCGGGATTCTCCTACGAGCAGTACTTC.

The CDR3 sequence: CASSPEAGSPSNQPQHF. CDR3 in DNA: TGTGCCAGCTCACCAGAGGCAGGGTCTCCTAGCAATCAGCCCCAGCATTTT. The V gene is TRBV18, the J gene TRBJ1-5, with a tentative D call TRBD1 (5 bases). Germline CDR1 reads KGHSH; CDR2 reads LQKENI. The ends were cut back, 2 bases at V and 0 bases at J, with 14 bases in the middle. This CDR3 is built from 17 residues.